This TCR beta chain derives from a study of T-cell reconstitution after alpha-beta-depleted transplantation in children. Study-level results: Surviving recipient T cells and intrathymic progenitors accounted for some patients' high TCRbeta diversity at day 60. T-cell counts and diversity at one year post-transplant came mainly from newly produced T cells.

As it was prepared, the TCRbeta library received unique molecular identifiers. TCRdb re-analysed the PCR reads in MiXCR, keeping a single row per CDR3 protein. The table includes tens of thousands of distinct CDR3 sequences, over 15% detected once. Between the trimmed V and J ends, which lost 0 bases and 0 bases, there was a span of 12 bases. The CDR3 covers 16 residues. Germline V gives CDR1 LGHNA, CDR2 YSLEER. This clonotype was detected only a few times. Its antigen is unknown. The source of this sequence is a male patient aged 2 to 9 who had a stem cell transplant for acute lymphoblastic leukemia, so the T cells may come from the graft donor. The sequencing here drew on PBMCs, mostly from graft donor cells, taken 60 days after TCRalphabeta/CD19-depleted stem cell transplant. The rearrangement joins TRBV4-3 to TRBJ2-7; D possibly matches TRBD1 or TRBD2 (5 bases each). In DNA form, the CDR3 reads TGCGCCAGCAGCCAAGACCTATCGGGGCCCTCCTACGAGCAGTACTTC. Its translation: CASSQDLSGPSYEQYF.